This TCR beta chain is drawn from a study of early T cells in non-severe SARS-CoV-2 infection. Using its own MiXCR run on the 5' RACE reads, TCRdb lists one record per CDR3 protein. The sample yields about 110,000 distinct CDR3 sequences, around 10% seen once. Germline lookup yields CDR1 SGHAT and CDR2 FQNNGV. CDR3 length: 15 residues. V was shortened by 5 bases and J by 2 bases, with 16 bases between the two germline ends. This clonotype was detected a few times. V usage is TRBV11-2 and J usage is TRBJ2-7, with TRBD2 as a possible D gene (5 bases). This receptor was taken from an adult who was a healthcare worker with PCR-confirmed SARS-CoV-2 infection or an uninfected control (not recorded which). What was sequenced was whole blood. The CDR3 loop is CASSRSQDLTYEQYF. As DNA, the CDR3 is TGTGCCAGCAGCCGTTCGCAGGACTTGACCTACGAGCAGTACTTC.